The next 25 T cell receptor beta chains were all read from a single sample in a study of shared clonotypes between healthy human individuals. TCRdb's copy holds only in-frame clones and misses some; the assay was immunoSEQ multiplex PCR. The table lists 2,100,000 or so clones, approximately 95% of them singletons. Material: naive CD4+ T cells sorted from blood. The subset: CD45RA+ positively selected. The receptors were sampled from a man aged 18 to 29 in good health.

Worth noting for this clone: The same CDR3 can be traced to other DNA sequences in this sample. This rearrangement joins TRBV19 to TRBJ2-7; D perhaps matches TRBD2 (5 bases). CDR3 length: 13 amino acids. The germline CDR1 and CDR2 sequences are LNHDA and SQIVND (reference sequence). The germline V and J ends were trimmed by 3 bases and 3 bases, with 9 bases remaining between them. Written as DNA, the CDR3 is TGTGCCAGTAGTATCCGGGATAGCTACGAGCAGTACTTC. Protein sequence: CASSIRDSYEQYF.

The chain is built from TRBV6-1 and TRBJ1-6; the match to TRBD1 covers 11 bases. The V and J ends lost 4 bases and 10 bases, in that order; junction bases with no gene match: 6. CDR1 and CDR2 from the germline V gene are MNHNS and SASEGT. The CDR3 is 15 residues long. CDR3 coding DNA: TGTGCCAGCAGTGGGACAGGGGGCGAGAGCTCACCCCTCCACTTT. This translates into CASSGTGGESSPLHF.

The DNA for the CDR3 is TGTGCCAGCAGTTTCTCCCGGGCAACTAATGAAAAACTGTTTTTT. Protein product: CASSFSRATNEKLFF. The V and J genes are TRBV28 and TRBJ1-4; no clear D. This CDR3 contains 15 residues. The ends were cut back, 3 bases at V and 0 bases at J, with 8 bases in the middle. Germline CDR1 reads MDHEN; CDR2 reads SYDVKM.

This clone appeared once. The J gene is TRBJ2-7, the V gene TRBV10-3, with D perhaps matching TRBD2 (6 bases). There are 18 residues in the CDR3. V gave up 2 bases and J gave up 0 bases, with 20 bases separating them. Germline V lookup: CDR1 ENHRY, CDR2 SYGVKD. The CDR3 spells CAISEPPGRPGDSYEQYF. The CDR3 DNA is TGTGCCATCAGTGAGCCACCAGGGCGACCGGGGGACTCCTACGAGCAGTACTTC.

The chain combines TRBV19 with TRBJ1-2; D unclear. Looked up from germline, CDR1 is LNHDA and CDR2 is SQIVND (reference sequence). The V end lost 0 bases, the J end lost 4 bases, and 15 bases lay between the germline ends. The CDR3 has 16 amino acids. CDR3 in DNA: TGTGCCAGTAGTATAGATCCGCAGGCGAAGAGCTATGGCTACACCTTC. Translating gives CASSIDPQAKSYGYTF.

The gene calls are TRBV28 and TRBJ2-7, with 10 bases identical to TRBD1. Germline CDR1 and CDR2: MDHEN and SYDVKM. CDR3 length equals 15 residues. With V trimmed by 7 bases and J by 6 bases, 12 bases remained unmatched. The CDR3 DNA reads TGTGCCAGCACGACAGGGGGCGCGGGGACGACCGAGCAGTACTTC. Residues: CASTTGGAGTTEQYF. Complete variable domain (other parts from reference TRBV28 and TRBJ2-7): DVKVTQSSRYLVKRTGEKVFLECVQDMDHENMFWYRQDPGLGLRLIYFSYDVKMKEKGDIPEGYSVSREKKERFSLILESASTNQTSMYLCASTTGGAGTTEQYFGPGTRLTVT.

The chain recombines TRBV7-2 with TRBJ1-2, with TRBD1 matching over 8 bases. Germline V gene data show CDR1 as SGHTA and CDR2 as FQGNSA. The J segment lost 8 bases and the V segment lost 0 bases, leaving 2 bases of the junction unmatched. The CDR3 loop spans 13 amino acids. The CDR3 DNA follows: TGTGCCAGCAGCTTAGCTGGGACAGGAGGCTACACCTTC. Amino acids: CASSLAGTGGYTF. The whole variable domain, filled in from reference TRBV7-2 and TRBJ1-2, reads GAGVSQSPSNKVTEKGKDVELRCDPISGHTALYWYRQSLGQGLEFLIYFQGNSAPDKSGLPSDRFSAERTGGSVSTLTIQRTQQEDSAVYLCASSLAGTGGYTFGSGTRLTVV.

V usage is TRBV6-1 and J usage is TRBJ1-5; D possibly corresponds to TRBD1 (6 bases). CDR1 and CDR2 from the germline V gene are MNHNS and SASEGT. The germline V and J ends were trimmed by 6 bases and 6 bases, with 15 bases remaining between them. CDR3 length: 14 residues. The CDR3 bases are TGTGCCAGCAGAGATTACAGGGCCGGTCAGCCCCAGCATTTT. This codes for CASRDYRAGQPQHF.

CDR3 bases: TGTGCCATCAGTGCAGGGCTAGCGGGGACCTACGAGCAGTACTTC. It is translated as CAISAGLAGTYEQYF. The rearrangement links TRBV10-3 to TRBJ2-7; TRBD2 aligns across 9 bases. Germline loops: CDR1 ENHRY, CDR2 SYGVKD. The CDR3 has 15 amino acids. Germline trimming cut 4 bases from V and 2 bases from J; bases unmatched to any gene: 6.

CDR3 in DNA: TGTGCCAGCAGCTTCGGGACTAGCGGGTACACAGATACGCAGTATTTT. Protein sequence: CASSFGTSGYTDTQYF. The chain uses TRBV7-8 and TRBJ2-3; 12 positions agree with TRBD2. This CDR3 contains 16 residues. The V and J ends lost 3 bases and 2 bases, in that order; junction bases with no gene match: 3. CDR1 is SGHVS and CDR2 is FQNEAQ in the germline V gene.

Regarding this clone: Other DNA variants within this sample encode the same CDR3. The V call is TRBV27, the J call TRBJ1-6; the D is unclear. The V gene's germline CDR1 is MNHEY and CDR2 SMNVEV (reference sequence). The CDR3 spans 13 residues. Trimming pared 5 bases from V and 4 bases from J, leaving 6 bases between. CDR3 DNA sequence: TGTGCCAGCAGTACTGCGTATAATTCACCCCTCCACTTT. Translated: CASSTAYNSPLHF.

The chain employs TRBV6-1 and TRBJ1-5; 9 positions match TRBD1. V lost 4 bases to trimming and J lost 2 bases; unmatched junction nucleotides: 12. Per the germline V gene, CDR1 is MNHNS and CDR2 is SASEGT. The CDR3 extends over 18 amino acids. CDR3 residues: CASSAATGGGLGNQPQHF. CDR3 nucleotides: TGTGCCAGCAGTGCTGCGACAGGGGGAGGTTTGGGCAATCAGCCCCAGCATTTT.

The rearrangement links TRBV6-1 to TRBJ2-1; D assignment may be TRBD1 or TRBD2 (6 bases each). There are 17 residues in the CDR3. In germline, CDR1 is MNHNS, CDR2 SASEGT. Between the trimmed V and J ends, which lost 1 base and 3 bases, there was a span of 16 bases. The CDR3 reads CASSEEAPGAYYNEQFF. The CDR3 bases are TGTGCCAGCAGTGAAGAAGCCCCGGGGGCCTACTACAATGAGCAGTTCTTC.

This chain links TRBV2 with TRBJ2-5; 13 bases agree with TRBD2. CDR1 and CDR2 (germline): SNHLY, FYNNEI. This CDR3 has 14 amino acids. Trimming took 6 bases from V and 5 from J; bases not matched to a gene: 3. This CDR3 is CASRLAGGLETQYF. The CDR3 region has the DNA TGTGCCAGCAGACTAGCGGGAGGGCTTGAGACCCAGTACTTC.

A word on this clone: A junction boundary mismatches the germline segment, possibly from a read error. The chain has TRBV7-7 and TRBJ1-5; D ambiguous. CDR1 and CDR2 from the germline V gene are SSHAT and FNYEAQ (reference sequence). This CDR3 comprises 12 residues. This chain's CDR3 is CASSSLHQPQHF. The CDR3 nucleotides are TGTGCTAGCAGCTCTCTACATCAGCCCCAGCATTTT.

The rearrangement links TRBV6-5 to TRBJ1-2; D not resolved. This CDR3 spans 13 amino acids. V gave up 5 bases and J gave up 7 bases, with 14 bases separating them. Germline V gene lookup returns CDR1 MNHEY and CDR2 SVGAGI. CDR3 DNA: TGTGCCAGCAGTCTTCCCGGTCCGGGTGGCTACACCTTC. Translated, it gives CASSLPGPGGYTF.

This chain links TRBV5-1 with TRBJ2-2; 8 bases agree with TRBD2. The CDR3 runs to 14 residues. V lost 8 bases and J lost 0; bases outside the gene matches: 3. Per the germline V gene, CDR1 is SGHRS and CDR2 is YFSETQ. In nucleotides, the CDR3 is TGCGCCAGTACTAGCGGTTCGAACACCGGGGAGCTGTTTTTT. Protein product: CASTSGSNTGELFF.

This chain connects TRBV6-5 to TRBJ1-6, with TRBD1 as a possible D gene (6 bases). The germline V gene encodes CDR1 MNHEY and CDR2 SVGAGI. This CDR3 has 13 residues. Deletions cut 5 bases from V and 11 bases from J, with 13 bases between. CDR3 bases: TGTGCCAGCAGTAAGGACAGTTTCCCACCCCTCCACTTT. Its protein is CASSKDSFPPLHF.

This CDR3 is CATSRDGGPTYQETQYF. The CDR3 nucleotides are TGTGCCACCAGCAGAGATGGGGGGCCAACGTACCAAGAGACCCAGTACTTC. The chain combines TRBV15 with TRBJ2-5; D tentatively fits TRBD1 or TRBD2 (6 bases each). V gave up 0 bases and J gave up 0 bases, with 14 bases separating them. The CDR3 sequence is 17 residues long. CDR1 and CDR2 (germline): LNHNV, YYDKDF (reference sequence).

As concerns this clone: The same CDR3 can be traced to other DNA sequences in this sample. The chain uses TRBV2 and TRBJ2-7, with D maybe TRBD1 (5 bases). CDR3 length: 12 amino acids. Trimming shortened V by 4 bases and J by 4 bases, and 8 bases separated the two germline ends. From germline, CDR1 is SNHLY and CDR2 FYNNEI. CDR3 DNA: TGTGCCAGCAGTGTGGGGCTTTACGAGCAGTACTTC. It encodes CASSVGLYEQYF.

This clone was observed a single time. This chain links TRBV6-5 with TRBJ1-1, with D perhaps TRBD1 (5 bases). This CDR3 comprises 16 residues. Germline V gene lookup returns CDR1 MNHEY and CDR2 SVGAGI. V gave up 0 bases and J gave up 1 base, with 12 bases separating them. This CDR3 reads CASSYSPDSQNTEAFF. CDR3 nucleotide sequence: TGTGCCAGCAGTTACTCGCCCGACAGCCAGAACACTGAAGCTTTCTTT.

The chain joins TRBV27 to TRBJ1-1; D not resolved. The V end lost 1 base, the J end lost 4 bases, and 13 bases lay between the germline ends. CDR1 and CDR2 from the germline V gene are MNHEY and SMNVEV (reference sequence). The length of the CDR3 is 15 residues. The CDR3 spells CASSLYPTPVTEAFF. In DNA, the CDR3 is TGTGCCAGCAGTTTATACCCTACGCCGGTCACTGAAGCTTTCTTT.

V and J are TRBV10-1 and TRBJ2-1, with TRBD2 identical over 16 bases. The CDR3 totals 18 residues. J lost 4 bases, V lost 4 bases, and 7 bases had no gene match. Per the germline V gene, CDR1 is WNHNN and CDR2 is SYGVQD (reference sequence). The CDR3 reads CASSGGLAGGPGYNEQFF. The CDR3 bases are TGCGCCAGCAGTGGGGGACTAGCGGGAGGGCCGGGATACAATGAGCAGTTCTTC.

The rearrangement joins TRBV6-5 to TRBJ2-6; D not certain. Germline values: CDR1 MNHEY, CDR2 SVGAGI. The CDR3 loop spans 14 amino acids. V was cut by 5 bases and J by 0 bases, with 5 bases left in between. CDR3 amino acids: CASSRPSGANVLTF. CDR3 in DNA: TGTGCCAGCAGTCGGCCCTCTGGGGCCAACGTCCTGACTTTC.

The rearrangement joins TRBV7-6 to TRBJ2-7, with 7 positions matching TRBD2. The CDR3 runs to 16 residues. Germline V gene lookup returns CDR1 SGHVS and CDR2 FNYEAQ. Trimming at V came to 7 bases and at J to 4 bases, leaving 16 bases not matched to a gene. The CDR3 DNA reads as TGTGCCAGCACCTCCCCTGGGCGGACGGGAGGATACGAGCAGTACTTC. Its translation: CASTSPGRTGGYEQYF. The full variable domain, its missing parts supplied by reference TRBV7-6 and TRBJ2-7, is GAGVSQSPRYKVTKRGQDVALRCDPISGHVSLYWYRQALGQGPEFLTYFNYEAQQDKSGLPNDRFSAERPEGSISTLTIQRTEQRDSAMYRCASTSPGRTGGYEQYFGPGTRLTVT.